Below, 8 T cell receptor beta chains from the same sample are listed, as sequenced in a study of T cell responses to AZD1222 COVID-19 vaccine. Here immunoSEQ multiplex PCR was the method, and the copy in TCRdb shows in-frame clones only, minus some. The sample has 120,000 to 150,000 clones, about 91% seen once. This specimen was peripheral blood, taken on day 0 of AZD1222 vaccination. These receptors were obtained from an adult in good health.

The chain joins TRBV30 to TRBJ2-2; D is tentatively TRBD1 or TRBD2 (5 bases each). Trimming shortened V by 4 bases and J by 0 bases, and 9 bases separated the two germline ends. The CDR3 totals 14 residues. In germline, CDR1 is GTSNPN, CDR2 SVGIG (reference sequence). For the CDR3, the DNA is TGTGCCTGGAAGAGGGGCACGAACACCGGGGAGCTGTTTTTT. Translated: CAWKRGTNTGELFF.

The chain links TRBV3-1 (or the pseudogene TRBV3-2) to TRBJ1-2; no reliable D call. The CDR3 loop spans 15 amino acids. V was clipped by 5 bases and J by 7 bases, with 20 bases between them. From germline, CDR1 is LGHDT and CDR2 YNNKEL (reference sequence). CDR3 DNA sequence: TGTGCCAGCAGCGTTAGAGCGTCGGGTTTGAGTGGCTACACCTTC. It yields the protein CASSVRASGLSGYTF.

The V and J genes are TRBV9 and TRBJ1-2, with unresolved D. Germline CDR1 reads SGDLS; CDR2 reads YYNGEE. This CDR3 has 14 residues. The ends were cut back, 4 bases at V and 3 bases at J, with 13 bases in the middle. CDR3 sequence: CASSKLDRDYGYTF. The CDR3 coding sequence is TGTGCCAGCAGCAAACTGGACCGTGACTATGGCTACACCTTC. Full variable domain (missing parts from reference TRBV9 and TRBJ1-2): DSGVTQTPKHLITATGQRVTLRCSPRSGDLSVYWYQQSLDQGLQFLIQYYNGEERAKGNILERFSAQQFPDLHSELNLSSLELGDSALYFCASSKLDRDYGYTFGSGTRLTVV.

The chain carries TRBV6-4 and TRBJ2-3; TRBD1 might be the D (6 bases). The length of the CDR3 is 17 residues. V shed 6 bases and J shed 5 bases, with 24 bases lying between them. Germline CDR1 MRHNA, CDR2 SNTAGT. CDR3 residues: CASRRRSEQGREDTQYF. Written as DNA, the CDR3 is TGTGCCAGCAGGAGACGGTCGGAACAGGGAAGAGAAGATACGCAGTATTTT.

V and J are TRBV6-5 and TRBJ2-7; D may be TRBD1 (6 bases). The CDR3 loop spans 13 amino acids. The V end lost 6 bases, the J end lost 6 bases, and 15 bases lay between the germline ends. Germline values: CDR1 MNHEY, CDR2 SVGAGI. CDR3 DNA: TGTGCCAGCAGCCTCACAAGAGGGGGCGAGCAGTACTTC. Its protein is CASSLTRGGEQYF.

This clone was seen a single time. This chain links TRBV7-2 with TRBJ2-7, with TRBD1 identical over 11 bases. The CDR3 spans 16 residues. V was clipped by 6 bases and J by 3 bases; unmatched bases: 10. Germline lookup yields CDR1 SGHTA and CDR2 FQGNSA. CDR3 sequence reads: CASRGTGGTNYYEQYF. The CDR3 region has the DNA TGTGCCAGCAGAGGGACAGGGGGTACCAACTACTACGAGCAGTACTTC.

In its sample, this clone was seen once. The chain employs TRBV3-1 (or the pseudogene TRBV3-2) and TRBJ1-1; D is possibly TRBD1 (5 bases). The CDR3 runs to 14 residues. V was shortened by 3 bases and J by 1 base, with 9 bases between the two germline ends. Germline V CDR1 and CDR2: LGHDT, YNNKEL (reference sequence). The CDR3 nucleotides read TGTGCCAGCAGCCAGGGACGGGAGAACACTGAAGCTTTCTTT. As protein: CASSQGRENTEAFF.

This chain uses TRBV5-1 with TRBJ1-3; D ambiguous. Trimming removed 0 bases from V and 3 bases from J, with 7 bases in between. This CDR3 has 14 residues. The germline CDR1 and CDR2 sequences are SGHRS and YFSETQ. CDR3 coding DNA: TGCGCCAGCAGCTTGGCCGCAAGTGGAAACACCATATATTTT. Residues: CASSLAASGNTIYF.